This T cell receptor (beta chain) was retrieved from a study of cytomegalovirus exposure and HLA in healthy donors. Findings of the study overall: The only immune exposure information that was available was CMV serostatus. In an earlier analysis, productive rearrangement rates for most beta V segments clustered near 87% or 30%.

The CDR3 consists of 13 residues. V lost 2 bases and J lost 2, with 7 bases in between. Germline lookup yields CDR1 SGHNT and CDR2 YYREEE (reference sequence). PCR used 60 Vbeta primers and 13 Jbeta primers. Sequencing used immunoSEQ multiplex PCR; TCRdb keeps in-frame clones, though not all of them. The sample table includes about 140,000 clones. A word on this clone: The antigen is undetermined.

The sequenced sample was PBMCs. This TCR came from a woman aged 18-29 years in good health and CMV-seronegative. This chain links TRBV5-4 with TRBJ1-2; no clear D. The CDR3 coding sequence is TGTGCCAGCAGCTTCAGGAAAAACTATGGCTACACCTTC. Encoded protein: CASSFRKNYGYTF. Looking up the rest from reference TRBV5-4 and TRBJ1-2 gives the full variable domain: ETGVTQSPTHLIKTRGQQVTLRCSSQSGHNTVSWYQQALGQGPQFIFQYYREEENGRGNFPPRFSGLQFPNYSSELNVNALELDDSALYLCASSFRKNYGYTFGSGTRLTVV.